This T cell receptor beta chain comes out of a study of identical twins. Unique molecular identifiers were present on cDNA, and template switching added a universal primer site. TCRdb recomputed calls from the 5' RACE reads with MiXCR, one row per CDR3 protein. The sample lists approximately 550,000 distinct CDR3 sequences, more than 20% occurring once. Between the trimmed V and J ends, which lost 6 bases and 0 bases, there was a span of 14 bases. This CDR3 is 15 amino acids long. General study findings and limits: Models underestimated how often monozygotic twins shared out-of-frame TCR alpha. Abundant beta clonotypes from cord blood had fewer insertions, unlike memory repertoires, which showed none.

A word on this clonotype: What it recognizes is unknown.

This same sample was also taken into another study, of yellow fever vaccine responses in identical twins. From that paper: On the reported evidence, twins' vaccine T cell responses seemed partly convergent and partly personalized.

Sequencing input: CD4+ T cells sorted from blood. The V and J genes are TRBV12-3 or TRBV12-4 and TRBJ1-1; weak D call: TRBD1 (6 bases). This clonotype originated in a woman aged 18-29 years in good health. The CDR3: CASSRGDMMNTEAFF. CDR3 sequence (DNA): TGTGCCAGCAGCCGAGGGGACATGATGAACACTGAAGCTTTCTTT.